This T cell receptor (beta chain) was observed in a study of T cell responses to AZD1222 COVID-19 vaccine. Study-wide results and caveats: Distributed over spike, vaccine-associated CD4 TCRs predominated at 160-218 and 743-854.

Of note for this clone: Its antigen is unidentified.

The data were produced by immunoSEQ multiplex PCR, yet TCRdb's version contains in-frame clones alone and is incomplete. Of about 120,000 clones listed, around 92% are singletons. Pooled together were second doses at about 4 or about 12 weeks. The starting material was peripheral blood, obtained 28 days after the second AZD1222 dose. The clonotype originates from an adult who received the AZD1222 COVID-19 vaccine.

The CDR3 region has the DNA TGTGCCAGCTCACCCCACCCCGACTACAATGAGCAGTTCTTC. Translating it yields CASSPHPDYNEQFF. The chain employs TRBV18 and TRBJ2-1; D ambiguous. CDR3 length equals 14 residues. V shed 3 bases and J shed 3 bases, with 9 bases lying between them. Germline V gene lookup returns CDR1 KGHSH and CDR2 LQKENI.